The clone carrying this T cell receptor (beta chain) was seen more than once but under ten times. The ends lost 3 bases at V and 4 bases at J; junction bases unmatched: 15. The V gene's germline CDR1 is SNHLY and CDR2 FYNNEI. The CDR3 length is 19 residues. This entry comes from a study of T cells in Graves' hyperthyroidism and ophthalmopathy. RNA transcripts were the template for amplifying TCR beta CDR3 regions. First-round RT-PCR with HTBI primers amplified the TCR CDR3 region. In TCRdb, the multiplex PCR reads were re-called with MiXCR into one record per CDR3 protein. The table records about 520,000 distinct CDR3 sequences, approximately 25% of them present only once.

The sample taken for sequencing was blood. The genes are TRBV2 and TRBJ2-5, with 12 bases that match TRBD2. The receptor comes from a woman aged 25 to 45 with Graves' ophthalmopathy. As DNA, the CDR3 is TGTGCCAGCAGTGAGGTTTGGCTAGCGGGGGGGCCCAGGGGAGAGACCCAGTACTTC. It yields the protein CASSEVWLAGGPRGETQYF. The full variable domain, rest sourced from reference TRBV2 and TRBJ2-5, is EPEVTQTPSHQVTQMGQEVILRCVPISNHLYFYWYRQILGQKVEFLVSFYNNEISEKSEIFDDQFSVERPDGSNFTLKIRSTKLEDSAMYFCASSEVWLAGGPRGETQYFGPGTRLLVL.